The clone carrying this T cell receptor beta chain was detected only a few times. Antigen: not known. The sample originates from a study of human T cells and chemical hapten exposure. Whole-study context: Per-sample TCR yield variability stemmed mainly from small pooled library volume differences.

During construction of the library, unique molecular identifiers were attached to individual cDNA molecules for quantitative, reproducible TCR counting. In the original workflow: TCR counts had a median of about 100,000 per sample and spanned 23,224 to 690,600. One entry per CDR3 protein results from TCRdb running MiXCR on the RACE reads. None of the V and J calls come from the authors' own analysis; TCRdb made them. Among 100,000 to 150,000 distinct CDR3 sequences listed, approximately 9.5% were seen once. Trimming took 7 bases from V and 3 from J; bases not matched to a gene: 9. This CDR3 region has 14 residues. Described time point: healthy volunteer bleed at 2 weeks. The study extracted total RNA from unfractionated whole blood. Findings and limits, study-wide: Sensitizing with DPC caused no change in TCRs above 1 in 1000 frequency.

This TCR was sampled from a male donor in good health. Some clones in this sample may be carry-over from other donors' samples. The specimen sequenced was whole blood. V usage is TRBV12-3 or TRBV12-4 and J usage is TRBJ2-7; 7 nucleotides match TRBD1. The DNA of the CDR3 is TGTGCCAGCAACCGACAGGGAATGGGCTACGAGCAGTACTTC. Translated: CASNRQGMGYEQYF.